The source of this T cell receptor beta chain is a study of T cells in Graves' hyperthyroidism and ophthalmopathy. Study-level information: The initial diagnosis was the point when peripheral blood was collected, ahead of any treatment. Study-level findings and limits: Clonotypes that were expanded in thyroid above 0.001 mostly appeared in blood too.

Trimming took 0 bases from V and 0 from J, leaving 14 bases between them. The germline CDR1 and CDR2 sequences are LGHNA and YNFKEQ. The CDR3 has 18 residues. Exclusion of a patient resulted from uncontrolled infection, other autoimmune disease, pregnancy or lactation. Extraction of PBMCs used 8 to 10 ml of fresh peripheral blood. Authors of the study amplified TCR beta CDR3 regions from RNA transcripts. When the TCR CDR3 underwent first-round RT-PCR, the HTBI primer set was used. Each CDR3 protein gets one entry after TCRdb re-called the multiplex PCR reads with MiXCR. Among 620,000 or so distinct CDR3 sequences listed, more than 12% were seen once. This clonotype was counted only a few times. Its target is unknown.

The TCR sequence derives from a woman aged 50 to 60 with Graves' ophthalmopathy. The specimen sequenced was blood. V is TRBV4-2 and J is TRBJ1-4; D call uncertain. CDR3 sequence: CASSQDPRPSPTNEKLFF. The CDR3 nucleotides are TGTGCCAGCAGCCAAGATCCTCGACCCAGCCCAACTAATGAAAAACTGTTTTTT.